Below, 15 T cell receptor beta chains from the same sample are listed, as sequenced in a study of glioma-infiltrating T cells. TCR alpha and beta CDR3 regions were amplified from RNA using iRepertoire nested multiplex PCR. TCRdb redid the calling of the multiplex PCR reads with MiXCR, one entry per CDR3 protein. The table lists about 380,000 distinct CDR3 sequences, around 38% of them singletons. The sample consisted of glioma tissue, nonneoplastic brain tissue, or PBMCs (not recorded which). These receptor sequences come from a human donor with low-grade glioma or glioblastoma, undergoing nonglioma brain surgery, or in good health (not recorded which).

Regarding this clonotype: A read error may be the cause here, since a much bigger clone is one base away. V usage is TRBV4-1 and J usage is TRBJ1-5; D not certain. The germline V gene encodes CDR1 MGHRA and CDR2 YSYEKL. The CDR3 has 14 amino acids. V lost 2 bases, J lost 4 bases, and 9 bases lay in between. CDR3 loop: CASSQIGRNQPQHF. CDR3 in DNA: TGCGCCAGCAGCCAAATAGGAAGAAATCAGCCCCAGCATTTT.

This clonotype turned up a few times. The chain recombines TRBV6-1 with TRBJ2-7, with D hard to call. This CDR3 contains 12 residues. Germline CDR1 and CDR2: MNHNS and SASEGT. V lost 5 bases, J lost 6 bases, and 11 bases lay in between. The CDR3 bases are TGTGCCAGCAGTTGTCGGGTATGCGAGCAGTACTTC. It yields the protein CASSCRVCEQYF.

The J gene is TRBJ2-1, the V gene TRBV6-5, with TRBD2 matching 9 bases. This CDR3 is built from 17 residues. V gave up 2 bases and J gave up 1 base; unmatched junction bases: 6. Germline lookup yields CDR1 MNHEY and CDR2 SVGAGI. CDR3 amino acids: CASSYRLAGQSYNEQFF. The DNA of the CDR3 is TGTGCCAGCAGTTACCGGCTAGCGGGGCAGTCCTACAATGAGCAGTTCTTC.

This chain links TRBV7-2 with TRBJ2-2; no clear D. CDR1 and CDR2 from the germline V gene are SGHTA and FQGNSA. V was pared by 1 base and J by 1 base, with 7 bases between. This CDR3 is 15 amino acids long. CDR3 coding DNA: TGTGCCAGCAGCTTAGGGCGGCTGAACACCGGGGAGCTGTTTTTT. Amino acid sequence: CASSLGRLNTGELFF.

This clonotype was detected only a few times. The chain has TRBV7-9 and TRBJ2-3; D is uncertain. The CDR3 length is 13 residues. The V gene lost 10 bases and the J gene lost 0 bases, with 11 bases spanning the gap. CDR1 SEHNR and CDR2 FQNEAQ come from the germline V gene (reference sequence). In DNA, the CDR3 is TGTGCCACCATAGGACGGAGCACAGATACGCAGTATTTT. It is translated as CATIGRSTDTQYF.

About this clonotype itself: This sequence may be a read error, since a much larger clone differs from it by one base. The CDR3 region is CASSATGTDEQYF. The CDR3 nucleotides read TGTGCCAGCAGTGCGACAGGGACGGATGAGCAGTACTTC. This chain uses TRBV28 with TRBJ2-7; TRBD1 aligns across 7 bases. This CDR3 contains 13 residues. Germline trimming cut 5 bases from V and 7 bases from J; bases unmatched to any gene: 8. Germline values: CDR1 MDHEN, CDR2 SYDVKM.

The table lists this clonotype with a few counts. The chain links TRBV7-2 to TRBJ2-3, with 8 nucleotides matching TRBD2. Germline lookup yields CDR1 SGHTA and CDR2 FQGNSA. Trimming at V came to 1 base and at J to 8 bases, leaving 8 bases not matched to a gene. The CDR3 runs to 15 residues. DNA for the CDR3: TGTGCCAGCAGCTTAGAGGCGCGGGAGGAAGGTACGCAGTATTTT. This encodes CASSLEAREEGTQYF.

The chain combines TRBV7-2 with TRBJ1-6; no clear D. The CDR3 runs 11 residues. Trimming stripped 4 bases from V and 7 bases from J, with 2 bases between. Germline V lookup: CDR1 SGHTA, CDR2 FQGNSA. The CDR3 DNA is TGTGCCAGCAGCTCCAATTCACCCCTCCACTTT. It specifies CASSSNSPLHF.

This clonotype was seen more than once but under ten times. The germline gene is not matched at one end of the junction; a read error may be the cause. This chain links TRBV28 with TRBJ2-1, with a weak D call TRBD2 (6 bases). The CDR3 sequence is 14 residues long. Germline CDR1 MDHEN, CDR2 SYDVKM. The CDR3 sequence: CGTEGRPSYNEQFF. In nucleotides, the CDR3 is TGCGGGACGGAGGGTCGACCTTCCTACAATGAGCAGTTCTTC. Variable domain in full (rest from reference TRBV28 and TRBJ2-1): DVKVTQSSRYLVKRTGEKVFLECVQDMDHENMFWYRQDPGLGLRLIYFSYDVKMKEKGDIPEGYSVSREKKERFSLILESASTNQTSMYLCGTEGRPSYNEQFFGPGTRLTVL.

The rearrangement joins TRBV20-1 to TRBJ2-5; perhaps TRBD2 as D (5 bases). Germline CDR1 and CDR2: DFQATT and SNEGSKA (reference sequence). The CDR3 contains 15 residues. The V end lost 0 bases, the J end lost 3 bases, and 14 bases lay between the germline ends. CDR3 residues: CSARDGSSVKETQYF. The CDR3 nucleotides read TGCAGTGCTAGAGATGGCAGTAGCGTTAAAGAGACCCAGTACTTC.

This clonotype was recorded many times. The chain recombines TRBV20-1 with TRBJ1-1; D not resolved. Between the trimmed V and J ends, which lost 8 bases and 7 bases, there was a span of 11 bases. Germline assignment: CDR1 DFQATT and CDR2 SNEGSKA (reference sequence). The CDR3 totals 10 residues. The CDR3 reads CSFGRNEAFF. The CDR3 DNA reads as TGCAGTTTCGGGCGAAATGAAGCTTTCTTT.

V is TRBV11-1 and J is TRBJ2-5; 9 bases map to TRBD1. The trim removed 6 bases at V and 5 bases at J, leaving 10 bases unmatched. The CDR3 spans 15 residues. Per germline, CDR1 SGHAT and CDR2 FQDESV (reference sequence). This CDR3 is CASRRVTGGPETQYF. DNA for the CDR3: TGTGCCAGCAGGCGGGTCACAGGGGGCCCGGAGACCCAGTACTTC. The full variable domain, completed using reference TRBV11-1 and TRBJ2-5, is EAEVAQSPRYKITEKSQAVAFWCDPISGHATLYWYRQILGQGPELLVQFQDESVVDDSQLPKDRFSAERLKGVDSTLKIQPAELGDSAMYLCASRRVTGGPETQYFGPGTRLLVL.

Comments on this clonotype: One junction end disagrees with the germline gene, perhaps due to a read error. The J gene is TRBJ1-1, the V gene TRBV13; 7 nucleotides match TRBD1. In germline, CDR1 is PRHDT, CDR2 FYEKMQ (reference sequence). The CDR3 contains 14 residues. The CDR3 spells CASSVIQGDTGAFF. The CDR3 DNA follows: TGTGCCAGCAGCGTCATCCAGGGGGACACTGGAGCTTTCTTT.

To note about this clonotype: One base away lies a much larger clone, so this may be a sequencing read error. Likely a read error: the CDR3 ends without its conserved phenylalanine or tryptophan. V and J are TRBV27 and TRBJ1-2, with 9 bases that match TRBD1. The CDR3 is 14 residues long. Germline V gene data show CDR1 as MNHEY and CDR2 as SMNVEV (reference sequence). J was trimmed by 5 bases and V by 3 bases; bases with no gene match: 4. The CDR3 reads CASSFGTGNYGYTS. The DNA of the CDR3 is TGTGCCAGCAGTTTCGGGACAGGGAATTATGGCTACACCTCC.

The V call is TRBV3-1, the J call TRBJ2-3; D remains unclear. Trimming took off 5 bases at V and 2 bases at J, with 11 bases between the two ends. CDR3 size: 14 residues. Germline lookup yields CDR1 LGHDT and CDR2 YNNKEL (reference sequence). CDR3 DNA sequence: TGTGCCAGCAGCTGGACCCCTCTCACAGATACGCAGTATTTT. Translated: CASSWTPLTDTQYF.